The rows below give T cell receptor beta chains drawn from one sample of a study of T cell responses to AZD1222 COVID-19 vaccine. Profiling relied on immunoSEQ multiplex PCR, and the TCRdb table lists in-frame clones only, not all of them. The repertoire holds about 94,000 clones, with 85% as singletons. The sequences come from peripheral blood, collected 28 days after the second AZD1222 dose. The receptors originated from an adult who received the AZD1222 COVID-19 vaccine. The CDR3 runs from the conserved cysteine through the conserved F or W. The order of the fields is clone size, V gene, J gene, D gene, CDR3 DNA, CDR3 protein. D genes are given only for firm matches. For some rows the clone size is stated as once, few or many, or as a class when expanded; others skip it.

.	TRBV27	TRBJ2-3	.	TGTGCCAGCAGTTTACGTAGGGTACTGGGCACAGATACGCAGTATTTT	CASSLRRVLGTDTQYF
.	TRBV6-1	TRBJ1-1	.	TGTGCCAGCAGTGAAGTGTGGGGGGTGTACACTGAAGCTTTCTTT	CASSEVWGVYTEAFF
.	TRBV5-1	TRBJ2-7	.	TGCGCCAGCAGCTTGGTAAGAGACCCCTACGAGCAGTACTTC	CASSLVRDPYEQYF
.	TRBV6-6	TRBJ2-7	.	TGTGCCAGTCGGTTCGGATCCTACGAGCAGTACTTC	CASRFGSYEQYF
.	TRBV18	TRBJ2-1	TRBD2	TGTGCCAGCTCAACCGGGACTAGCGGGTCCTACAATGAGCAGTTCTTC	CASSTGTSGSYNEQFF
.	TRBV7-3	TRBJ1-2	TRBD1	TGTGCCAGCAGCTTAACTGGGACAGGAAACTATGGCTACACCTTC	CASSLTGTGNYGYTF
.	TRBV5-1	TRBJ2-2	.	TGCGCCAGCAGCTTCGGAGATCCCGGAGCCGGGGAGCTGTTTTTT	CASSFGDPGAGELFF
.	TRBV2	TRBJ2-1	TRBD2	TGTGCCAGCACCAGCTTCTGGCGGGGGGGCTTAAGGGACTACAATGAGCAGTTCTTC	CASTSFWRGGLRDYNEQFF
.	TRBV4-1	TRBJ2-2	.	TGCGCCAGCAGCCCTTTCGTAAGGGGCGACACCGGGGAGCTGTTTTTT	CASSPFVRGDTGELFF
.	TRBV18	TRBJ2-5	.	TGTGCCAGCTCACCAGCAGAGCAAGAGACCCAGTACTTC	CASSPAEQETQYF
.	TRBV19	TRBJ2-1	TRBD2	TGTGCCAGTAGTATTTCTAGCGGGGACTACAATGAGCAGTTCTTC	CASSISSGDYNEQFF
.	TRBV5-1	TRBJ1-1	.	TGCGCCAGCGAGGGGACGGGGGCGAGGACTGAAGCTTTCTTT	CASEGTGARTEAFF
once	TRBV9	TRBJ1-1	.	TGTGCCAGCAGCGAGTCGGACGGAACTGAAGCTTTCTTT	CASSESDGTEAFF
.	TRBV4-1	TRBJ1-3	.	TGCGCCAGCAGCCAAGGGACAACTGGAAACACCATATATTTT	CASSQGTTGNTIYF
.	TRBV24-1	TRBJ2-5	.	TGTGCCACCAGTGATTCGGACGGCCTGCAAGAGACCCAGTACTTC	CATSDSDGLQETQYF
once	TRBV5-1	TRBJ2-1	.	TGCGCCAGCAGCCCCCAGGGAGACTCCTACAATGAGCAGTTCTTC	CASSPQGDSYNEQFF
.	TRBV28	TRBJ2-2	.	TGTGCCAGCATGGGGGGAGGTTCTTCGAACACCGGGGAGCTGTTTTTT	CASMGGGSSNTGELFF
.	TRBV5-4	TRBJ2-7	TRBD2	TGTGCCAGCAGCTCTGTAAGGCGGGGGAACCACTACGAGCAGTACTTC	CASSSVRRGNHYEQYF
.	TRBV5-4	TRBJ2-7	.	TGTGCCAGCAGCTTGCTTATCGGCAGGAACTACGAGCAGTACTTC	CASSLLIGRNYEQYF
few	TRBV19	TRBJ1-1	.	TGTGCCAGTAGTGAGGGGGTGAACACTGAAGCTTTCTTT	CASSEGVNTEAFF
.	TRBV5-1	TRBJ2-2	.	TGCGCCAGCAGCTGGGGTCCCGGGCCAAACACCGGGGAGCTGTTTTTT	CASSWGPGPNTGELFF
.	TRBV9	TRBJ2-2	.	TGTGCCAGCAGCGTAGGGGCAGGGGTCGGGGAGCTGTTTTTT	CASSVGAGVGELFF
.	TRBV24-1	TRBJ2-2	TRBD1	TGTGCCACCAGTGATTGGACAGGGGGCCTGACCGGGGAGCTGTTTTTT	CATSDWTGGLTGELFF
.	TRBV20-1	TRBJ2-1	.	TGCAGTGCTAGTCGTGGGGAGCAGTTCTTC	CSASRGEQFF
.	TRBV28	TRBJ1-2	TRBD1	TGTGCCAGCAGTTTAGCGGGACAGGGGGCAGGTGGCTACACCTTC	CASSLAGQGAGGYTF
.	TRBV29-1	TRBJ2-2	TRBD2	TGCAGCGTCCGGGACTACGACCCCGGGGCGAACACCGGGGAGCTGTTTTTT	CSVRDYDPGANTGELFF
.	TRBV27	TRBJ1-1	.	TGTGCCAGCAAGGTGCAGGGAGGAACTGAAGCTTTCTTT	CASKVQGGTEAFF
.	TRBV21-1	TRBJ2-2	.	TGTGCCAGCAGCAAAGCTAAAAGGACCGGGGAGCTGTTTTTT	CASSKAKRTGELFF
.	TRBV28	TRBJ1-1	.	TGTGCCAGCAGTTCACGGGGGGAGGACACTGAAGCTTTCTTT	CASSSRGEDTEAFF
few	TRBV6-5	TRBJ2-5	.	TGTGCCAGCAACGTGGCCCAAGAGACCCAGTACTTC	CASNVAQETQYF
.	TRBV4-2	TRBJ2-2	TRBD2	TGTGCCAGGCAGCGGGGGGGCAACACCGGGGAGCTGTTTTTT	CARQRGGNTGELFF
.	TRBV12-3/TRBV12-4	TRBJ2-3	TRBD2	TGTGCCAGCAGTTTAGGGAGCGGGGACTCGCAGTATTTT	CASSLGSGDSQYF
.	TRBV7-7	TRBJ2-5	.	TGTGCTAGCAGCTTAGGGCTAGCGTATCAAGAGACCCAGTACTTC	CASSLGLAYQETQYF
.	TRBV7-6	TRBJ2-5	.	TGTGCCAGCAGCTTAGCTATCACGGGACCGATTTCGCAAGAGACCCAGTACTTC	CASSLAITGPISQETQYF
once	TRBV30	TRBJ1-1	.	TGTGCCTGGAGTCCTGGTGACACTGAAGCTTTCTTT	CAWSPGDTEAFF